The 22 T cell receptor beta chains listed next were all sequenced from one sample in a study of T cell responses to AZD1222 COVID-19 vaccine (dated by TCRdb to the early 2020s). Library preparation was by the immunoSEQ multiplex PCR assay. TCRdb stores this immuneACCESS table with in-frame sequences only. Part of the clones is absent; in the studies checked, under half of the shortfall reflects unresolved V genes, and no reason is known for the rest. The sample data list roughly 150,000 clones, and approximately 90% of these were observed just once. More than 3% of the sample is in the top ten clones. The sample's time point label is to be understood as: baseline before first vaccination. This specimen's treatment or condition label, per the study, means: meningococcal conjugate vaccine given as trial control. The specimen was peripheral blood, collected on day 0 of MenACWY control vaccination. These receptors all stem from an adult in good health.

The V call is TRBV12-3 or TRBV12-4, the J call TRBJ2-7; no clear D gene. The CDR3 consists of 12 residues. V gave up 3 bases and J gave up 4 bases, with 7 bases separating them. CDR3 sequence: CASSFRAYEQYF. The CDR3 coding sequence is TGTGCCAGCAGTTTTCGGGCTTACGAGCAGTACTTC.

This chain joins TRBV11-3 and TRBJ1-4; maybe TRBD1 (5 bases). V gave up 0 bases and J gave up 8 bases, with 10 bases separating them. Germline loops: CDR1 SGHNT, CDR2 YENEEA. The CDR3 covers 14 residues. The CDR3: CASSLEGQKEKLFF. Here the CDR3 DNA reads TGTGCCAGCAGCTTAGAGGGGCAAAAAGAAAAACTGTTTTTT. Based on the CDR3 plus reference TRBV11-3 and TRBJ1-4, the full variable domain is EAGVVQSPRYKIIEKKQPVAFWCNPISGHNTLYWYLQNLGQGPELLIRYENEEAVDDSQLPKDRFSAERLKGVDSTLKIQPAELGDSAVYLCASSLEGQKEKLFFGSGTQLSVL.

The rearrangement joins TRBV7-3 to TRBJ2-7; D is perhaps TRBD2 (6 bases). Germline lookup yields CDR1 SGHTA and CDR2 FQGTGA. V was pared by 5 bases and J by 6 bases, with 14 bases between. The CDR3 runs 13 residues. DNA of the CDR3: TGTGCCAGCAGCCTCATGGTCGGGAGCGAGCAGTACTTC. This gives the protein CASSLMVGSEQYF.

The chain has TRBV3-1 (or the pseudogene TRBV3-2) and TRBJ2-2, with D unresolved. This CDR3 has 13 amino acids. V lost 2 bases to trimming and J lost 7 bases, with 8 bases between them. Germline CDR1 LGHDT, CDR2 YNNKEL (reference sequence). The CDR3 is CASSQNVGGELFF. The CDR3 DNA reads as TGTGCCAGCAGCCAAAACGTCGGCGGGGAGCTGTTTTTT.

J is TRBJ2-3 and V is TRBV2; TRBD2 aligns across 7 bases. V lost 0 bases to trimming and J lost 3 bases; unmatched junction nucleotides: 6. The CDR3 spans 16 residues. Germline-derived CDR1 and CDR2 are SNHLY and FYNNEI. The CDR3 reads CASSEALLAATDTQYF. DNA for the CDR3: TGTGCCAGCAGTGAAGCGCTTCTAGCGGCTACAGATACGCAGTATTTT.

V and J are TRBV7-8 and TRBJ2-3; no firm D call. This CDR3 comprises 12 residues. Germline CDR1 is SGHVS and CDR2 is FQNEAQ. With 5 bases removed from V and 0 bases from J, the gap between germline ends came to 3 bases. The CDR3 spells CASSPSTDTQYF. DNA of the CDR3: TGTGCCAGCAGCCCTAGCACAGATACGCAGTATTTT.

The CDR3 bases are TGTGCCAGCTCACCAATCGCGGAGAGCCCTCAGTTCTTC. Its translation: CASSPIAESPQFF. V gene TRBV18 combines with J gene TRBJ2-1; no clear D gene. Germline V lookup: CDR1 KGHSH, CDR2 LQKENI. CDR3 length: 13 residues. Deletions cut 2 bases from V and 13 bases from J, with 15 bases between.

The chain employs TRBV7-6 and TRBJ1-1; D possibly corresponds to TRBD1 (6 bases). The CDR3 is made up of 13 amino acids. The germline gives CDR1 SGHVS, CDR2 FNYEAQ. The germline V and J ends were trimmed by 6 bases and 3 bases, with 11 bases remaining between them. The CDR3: CASRLTGDTEAFF. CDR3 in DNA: TGTGCCAGCAGGTTGACAGGAGACACTGAAGCTTTCTTT.

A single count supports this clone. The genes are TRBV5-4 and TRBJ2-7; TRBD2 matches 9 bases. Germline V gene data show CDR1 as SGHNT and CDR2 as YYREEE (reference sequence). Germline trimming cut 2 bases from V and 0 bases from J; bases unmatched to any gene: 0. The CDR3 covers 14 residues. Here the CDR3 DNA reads TGTGCCAGCAGCTTAGCGGGGGGCTCCTACGAGCAGTACTTC. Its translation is CASSLAGGSYEQYF.

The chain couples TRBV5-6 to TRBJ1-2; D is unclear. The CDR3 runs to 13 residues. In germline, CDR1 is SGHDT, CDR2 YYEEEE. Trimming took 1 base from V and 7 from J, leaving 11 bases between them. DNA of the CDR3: TGTGCCAGCAGCTTGAGTCTAAATCGTGGCTACACCTTC. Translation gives CASSLSLNRGYTF.

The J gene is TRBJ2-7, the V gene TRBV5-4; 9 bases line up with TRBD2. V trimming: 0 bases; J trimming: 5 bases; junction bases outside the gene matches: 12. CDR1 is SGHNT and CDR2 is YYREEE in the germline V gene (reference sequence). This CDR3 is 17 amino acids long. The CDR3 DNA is TGTGCCAGCAGCTTGGGGGGACTAGCCGGAGGTCTGGACGAGCAGTACTTC. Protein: CASSLGGLAGGLDEQYF.

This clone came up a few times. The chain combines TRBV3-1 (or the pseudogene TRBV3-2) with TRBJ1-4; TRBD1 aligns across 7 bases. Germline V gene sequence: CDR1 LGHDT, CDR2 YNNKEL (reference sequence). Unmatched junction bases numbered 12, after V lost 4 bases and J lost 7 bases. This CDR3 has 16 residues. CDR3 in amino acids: CASSPRQGVGSEKLFF. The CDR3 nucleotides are TGTGCCAGCAGCCCGCGACAGGGAGTCGGAAGTGAAAAACTGTTTTTT.

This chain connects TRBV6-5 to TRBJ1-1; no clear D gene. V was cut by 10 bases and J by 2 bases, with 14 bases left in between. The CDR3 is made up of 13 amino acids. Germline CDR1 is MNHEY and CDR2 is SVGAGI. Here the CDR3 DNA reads TGTGCCACCTCGGGAACTCTCAACACTGAAGCTTTCTTT. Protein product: CATSGTLNTEAFF.

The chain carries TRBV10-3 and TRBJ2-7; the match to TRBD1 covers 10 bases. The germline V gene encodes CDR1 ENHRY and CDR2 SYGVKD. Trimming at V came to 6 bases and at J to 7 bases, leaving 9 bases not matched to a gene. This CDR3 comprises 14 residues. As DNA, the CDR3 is TGTGCCATCAGCCCAGGGACAGGGGAGGGAGAGCAGTACTTC. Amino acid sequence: CAISPGTGEGEQYF.

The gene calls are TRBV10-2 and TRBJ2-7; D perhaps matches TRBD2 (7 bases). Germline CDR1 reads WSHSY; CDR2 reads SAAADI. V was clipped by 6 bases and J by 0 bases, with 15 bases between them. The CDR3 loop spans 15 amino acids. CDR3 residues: CASSKRGGPSYEQYF. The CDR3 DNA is TGCGCCAGCAGCAAAAGGGGGGGGCCCTCCTACGAGCAGTACTTC.

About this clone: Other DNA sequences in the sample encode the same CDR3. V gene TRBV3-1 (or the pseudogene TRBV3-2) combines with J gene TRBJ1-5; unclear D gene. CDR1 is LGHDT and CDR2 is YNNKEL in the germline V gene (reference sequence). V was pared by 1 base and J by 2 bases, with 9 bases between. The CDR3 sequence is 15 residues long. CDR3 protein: CASSQGVQGNQPQHF. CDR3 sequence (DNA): TGTGCCAGCAGCCAAGGTGTGCAGGGCAATCAGCCCCAGCATTTT.

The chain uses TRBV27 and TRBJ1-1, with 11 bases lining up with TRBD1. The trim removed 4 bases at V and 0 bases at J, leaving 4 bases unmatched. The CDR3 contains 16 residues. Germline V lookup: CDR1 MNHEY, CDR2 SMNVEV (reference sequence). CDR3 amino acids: CASSSPGQGVNTEAFF. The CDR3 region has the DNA TGTGCCAGCAGTTCTCCGGGACAGGGGGTGAACACTGAAGCTTTCTTT.

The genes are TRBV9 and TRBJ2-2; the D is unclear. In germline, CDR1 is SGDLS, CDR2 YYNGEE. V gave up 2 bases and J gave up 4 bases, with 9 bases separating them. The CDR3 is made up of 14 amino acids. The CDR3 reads CASSVPFSTGELFF. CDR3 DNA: TGTGCCAGCAGCGTGCCGTTCTCCACCGGGGAGCTGTTTTTT.

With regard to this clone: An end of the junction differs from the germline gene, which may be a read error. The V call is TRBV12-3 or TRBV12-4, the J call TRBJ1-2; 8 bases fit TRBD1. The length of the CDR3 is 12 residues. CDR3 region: CASSPLQGAYFF. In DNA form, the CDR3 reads TGTGCCAGCAGTCCCCTCCAGGGGGCTTACTTTTTC.

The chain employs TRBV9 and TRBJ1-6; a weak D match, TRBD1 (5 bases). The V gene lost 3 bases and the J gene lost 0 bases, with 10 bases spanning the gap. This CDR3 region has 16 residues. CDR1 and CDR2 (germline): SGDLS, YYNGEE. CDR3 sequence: CASSEGRSSYNSPLHF. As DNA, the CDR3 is TGTGCCAGCAGCGAGGGGAGGAGCTCCTATAATTCACCCCTCCACTTT.

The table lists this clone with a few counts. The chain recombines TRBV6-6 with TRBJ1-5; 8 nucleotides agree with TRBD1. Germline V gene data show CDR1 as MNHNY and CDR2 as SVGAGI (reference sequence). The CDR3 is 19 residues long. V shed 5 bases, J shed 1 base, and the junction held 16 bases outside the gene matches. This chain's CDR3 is CASSPHLYDRGESNQPQHF. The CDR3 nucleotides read TGTGCCAGCAGTCCCCACCTCTATGACAGGGGCGAGAGCAATCAGCCCCAGCATTTT.

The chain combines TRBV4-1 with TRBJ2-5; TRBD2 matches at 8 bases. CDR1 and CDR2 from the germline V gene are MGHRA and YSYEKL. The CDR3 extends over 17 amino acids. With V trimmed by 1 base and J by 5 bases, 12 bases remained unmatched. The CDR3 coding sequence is TGCGCCAGCAGCCAAGCGGGAGGCGGGAGGCTAGATGAGACCCAGTACTTC. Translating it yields CASSQAGGGRLDETQYF.